Following are 16 T cell receptor beta chains from one sample sequenced in a study of blood T cell repertoires in COVID-19. Repertoires were generated with immunoSEQ multiplex PCR, while TCRdb's copy carries only in-frame clones and drops some. Here the sample spans around 190,000 clones, roughly 91% being singletons. Sequencing was done on a sample of peripheral blood. The receptors derive from a human donor in a cohort sampled during active COVID-19.

The rearrangement links TRBV6-5 to TRBJ2-6; 8 bases align to TRBD1. The germline gives CDR1 MNHEY, CDR2 SVGAGI. The CDR3 runs to 15 residues. V lost 4 bases to trimming and J lost 2 bases; unmatched junction nucleotides: 1. CDR3 loop: CASSSGGAGANVLTF. The CDR3, as DNA: TGTGCCAGCAGTTCAGGGGGCGCTGGGGCCAACGTCCTGACTTTC.

The CDR3 sequence: CASSLIRDQETQYF. CDR3 DNA sequence: TGTGCCAGCAGCTTAATCAGGGATCAAGAGACCCAGTACTTC. This chain links TRBV7-9 with TRBJ2-5; D is possibly TRBD1 (5 bases). This CDR3 is 14 amino acids long. Germline V lookup: CDR1 SEHNR, CDR2 FQNEAQ (reference sequence). The V and J ends lost 2 bases and 2 bases respectively, with 9 bases between them.

J is TRBJ2-2 and V is TRBV7-9, with D possibly TRBD2 on 6 matching bases. V shed 9 bases and J shed 10 bases, with 9 bases lying between them. This CDR3 has 10 residues. Germline CDR1 reads SEHNR; CDR2 reads FQNEAQ (reference sequence). CDR3 protein: CASREMELFF. The CDR3 region has the DNA TGTGCCAGTCGGGAGATGGAGCTGTTTTTT.

This clone was observed a single time. The V gene is TRBV2, the J gene TRBJ1-3; D ambiguous. Germline loops: CDR1 SNHLY, CDR2 FYNNEI. The CDR3 consists of 15 residues. The V gene lost 4 bases and the J gene lost 1 base, with 11 bases spanning the gap. CDR3 nucleotides: TGTGCCAGCAGTGTCTCGTTCCTATCTGGAAACACCATATATTTT. Its protein product is CASSVSFLSGNTIYF.

V is TRBV6-1 and J is TRBJ2-7, with 10 bases that match TRBD1. With 4 bases clipped from V and 2 bases from J, the junction kept 8 bases outside the gene matches. CDR1 is MNHNS, CDR2 SASEGT, per germline. CDR3 size: 16 residues. The CDR3 nucleotides read TGTGCCAGCAGTGTCTCCTCCGGGACAGGGGCCTACGAGCAGTACTTC. Protein product: CASSVSSGTGAYEQYF.

This clone was picked up a small number of times. The chain recombines TRBV2 with TRBJ2-7, with a weak D call TRBD1 (6 bases). Germline V lookup: CDR1 SNHLY, CDR2 FYNNEI. V shed 4 bases and J shed 3 bases, with 13 bases lying between them. The length of the CDR3 is 14 residues. The CDR3 loop reads CASSVTGNGYEQYF. CDR3 coding DNA: TGTGCCAGCAGTGTTACAGGGAACGGCTACGAGCAGTACTTC.

This clone was seen a single time. The genes are TRBV6-1 and TRBJ1-3, with D maybe TRBD1 (5 bases). The ends were cut back, 3 bases at V and 4 bases at J, with 10 bases in the middle. The germline V gene encodes CDR1 MNHNS and CDR2 SASEGT. The CDR3 has 14 amino acids. The DNA for the CDR3 is TGTGCCAGCAGTGACAGGGTGAAGGGAAACACCATATATTTT. Its translation: CASSDRVKGNTIYF.

The chain joins TRBV5-4 to TRBJ1-1; D gene uncertain. CDR3 length: 14 residues. CDR1 is SGHNT, CDR2 YYREEE, per germline (reference sequence). V lost 2 bases and J lost 0, with 8 bases in between. For the CDR3, the DNA is TGTGCCAGCAGCTTTGGGCTCATGAACACTGAAGCTTTCTTT. Amino acid sequence: CASSFGLMNTEAFF.

The chain is built from TRBV3-1 (or the pseudogene TRBV3-2) and TRBJ2-7; unclear D gene. Germline CDR1 reads LGHDT; CDR2 reads YNNKEL (reference sequence). The CDR3 totals 13 residues. Trimming shortened V by 4 bases and J by 0 bases, and 7 bases separated the two germline ends. The CDR3 sequence is CASSRPGSYEQYF. The DNA for the CDR3 is TGTGCCAGCAGCCGACCGGGCTCCTACGAGCAGTACTTC.

The chain recombines TRBV10-3 with TRBJ2-3; unclear D gene. From germline, CDR1 is ENHRY and CDR2 SYGVKD. The V end was cut by 0 bases, the J end by 0 bases, with 7 bases between. The CDR3 has 15 residues. The CDR3 bases are TGTGCCATCAGTGAGTCGGTTAGAAGCACAGATACGCAGTATTTT. Amino acid sequence: CAISESVRSTDTQYF.

J is TRBJ2-1 and V is TRBV11-2; 8 nucleotides line up with TRBD2. Trimming cost V 1 base and J 7 bases; bases outside gene matches: 9. The CDR3 length is 16 residues. CDR1 and CDR2 from the germline V gene are SGHAT and FQNNGV. The CDR3 bases are TGTGCCAGCAGCTTAGGTGGGGCGCGACTAGCGAATGAGCAGTTCTTC. Its protein product is CASSLGGARLANEQFF.

This clone was observed a single time. This rearrangement joins TRBV7-2 to TRBJ2-2, with a weak D call TRBD1 (5 bases). This CDR3 has 15 amino acids. CDR1 and CDR2 from the germline V gene are SGHTA and FQGNSA. The germline V and J ends were trimmed by 4 bases and 7 bases, with 16 bases remaining between them. CDR3 amino acids: CASSSERGPIGELFF. The CDR3 coding sequence is TGTGCCAGCAGCTCCGAAAGGGGTCCTATCGGGGAGCTGTTTTTT.

V usage is TRBV30 and J usage is TRBJ1-1; weak D call: TRBD1 (5 bases). This CDR3 has 15 residues. Trimming left V 3 bases short and J 2 bases short, with 16 bases between. Germline-derived CDR1 and CDR2 are GTSNPN and SVGIG (reference sequence). DNA of the CDR3: TGTGCCTGGAGAGCTTTGAAGGGGCTTAACACTGAAGCTTTCTTT. It specifies CAWRALKGLNTEAFF.

V is TRBV6-5 and J is TRBJ2-5, with TRBD1 identical over 8 bases. Germline CDR1 MNHEY, CDR2 SVGAGI. The CDR3 sequence is 13 residues long. Trimming removed 7 bases from V and 4 bases from J; junction bases left unmatched: 5. The CDR3 region is CASTDRGRETQYF. The CDR3 nucleotides are TGTGCCAGCACCGACAGGGGACGAGAGACCCAGTACTTC.

V usage is TRBV19 and J usage is TRBJ2-1, with 8 bases aligning to TRBD1. V lost 4 bases to trimming and J lost 4 bases; unmatched junction nucleotides: 9. CDR1 is LNHDA, CDR2 SQIVND, per germline (reference sequence). The CDR3 spans 16 residues. In nucleotides, the CDR3 is TGTGCCAGTAGTACCTCGGGACAGGAAAGTTACAATGAGCAGTTCTTC. Translating gives CASSTSGQESYNEQFF.

The sample holds a few counts of this clone. The rearrangement links TRBV12-3 or TRBV12-4 to TRBJ1-6; TRBD1 agrees at 7 bases. V shed 1 base, J shed 16 bases, and the junction held 4 bases outside the gene matches. The CDR3 length is 12 residues. CDR3 sequence reads: CASSLGGTVLHF. In DNA, the CDR3 is TGTGCCAGCAGTTTAGGGGGGACAGTACTCCACTTT.